These T cell receptor beta chains were read from a single sample in a study of cytomegalovirus exposure and HLA in healthy donors. TCRdb's copy holds only in-frame clones and misses some; the assay was immunoSEQ multiplex PCR. The profile shows more than 80,000 clones, approximately 72% of them singletons. The specimen sequenced was PBMCs. The source of these receptors is a woman aged 35 to 49 in good health and CMV-seropositive. Both conserved end residues are part of each CDR3. The order of the fields is D gene, V gene, clone size, J gene, CDR3 protein, CDR3 DNA. A D gene is named only where the DNA matches it firmly. Clone sizes are given selectively: once, few, many, or a class where the clone is expanded.

TRBD2	TRBV7-2	.	TRBJ2-2	CASSSSGGSAGELFF	TGTGCCAGCAGCTCCTCGGGGGGATCCGCCGGGGAGCTGTTTTTT
.	TRBV7-2	.	TRBJ2-7	CASSTPTVYEQYF	TGTGCCAGCAGCACCCCGACTGTCTATGAGCAGTACTTC
TRBD2	TRBV28	.	TRBJ2-7	CASSLDPPRRTSGRSDEQYF	TGTGCCAGCAGTTTAGACCCCCCCCGCCGGACTAGCGGGAGGTCGGACGAGCAGTACTTC
.	TRBV19	few	TRBJ2-5	CASSIPPGETQYF	TGTGCCAGTAGTATTCCCCCCGGGGAGACCCAGTACTTC
.	TRBV28	.	TRBJ1-2	CASSFDSYGYTF	TGTGCCAGCAGTTTTGACAGCTATGGCTACACCTTC
TRBD2	TRBV6-1	.	TRBJ2-1	CATTLSGTWYNEQFF	TGTGCCACCACCCTTAGCGGGACCTGGTACAATGAGCAGTTCTTC
TRBD2	TRBV27	.	TRBJ2-3	CASSLLGTSGSGTDTQYF	TGTGCCAGCAGTTTATTAGGGACTAGCGGGAGTGGCACAGATACGCAGTATTTT
TRBD2	TRBV19	few	TRBJ2-2	CASSPGLAGVFGELFF	TGTGCCAGTAGTCCTGGACTAGCGGGAGTTTTCGGGGAGCTGTTTTTT
.	TRBV6-1	.	TRBJ1-2	CASSGDTDMLGGYTF	TGTGCCAGCAGTGGGGACACCGATATGTTAGGAGGCTACACCTTC
TRBD2	TRBV10-3	.	TRBJ2-1	CAISPSGVYNEQFF	TGTGCCATCAGTCCCAGCGGGGTCTACAATGAGCAGTTCTTC
TRBD2	TRBV10-2	.	TRBJ2-1	CATLPGLARGKQFF	TGCGCCACCCTGCCGGGACTAGCCAGGGGGAAGCAGTTCTTC
TRBD1	TRBV6-1	.	TRBJ1-1	CASRRQGKNTEAFF	TGTGCCAGCAGGAGACAGGGGAAGAACACTGAAGCTTTCTTT
.	TRBV28	.	TRBJ1-4	CASSSGIGATNEKLFF	TGTGCCAGCAGCTCCGGGATCGGGGCAACTAATGAAAAACTGTTTTTT
.	TRBV2	.	TRBJ2-7	CARRGSAKGSYEQYF	TGTGCCAGAAGGGGCTCGGCTAAGGGATCCTACGAGCAGTACTTC
.	TRBV7-9	.	TRBJ1-1	CASSLGVNRDLNTEAFF	TGTGCCAGCAGCTTAGGCGTTAACAGGGACCTGAACACTGAAGCTTTCTTT
TRBD1	TRBV28	.	TRBJ2-1	CASSRTGTAYNEQFF	TGTGCCAGCAGTAGAACCGGGACAGCCTACAATGAGCAGTTCTTC
TRBD2	TRBV6-6	.	TRBJ2-3	CASSYGTSFTDTQYF	TGTGCCAGCAGTTACGGGACTAGCTTCACAGATACGCAGTATTTT
TRBD1	TRBV5-1	once	TRBJ2-3	CASSTDRVADTQYF	TGCGCCAGCAGCACGGACAGGGTGGCAGATACGCAGTATTTT
TRBD2	TRBV6-1	.	TRBJ2-1	CASSRLGGLVNEQFF	TGTGCCAGCAGCCGCCTCGGGGGACTAGTCAATGAGCAGTTCTTC
TRBD2	TRBV9	.	TRBJ2-3	CASTHGGAGDTQYF	TGTGCCAGCACCCACGGGGGGGCGGGAGATACGCAGTATTTT
TRBD2	TRBV5-1	.	TRBJ2-7	CASSLAGGSYYEQYF	TGCGCCAGCAGCTTGGCCGGGGGGTCCTACTACGAGCAGTACTTC
.	TRBV10-3	.	TRBJ2-7	CAISGADPEQYF	TGTGCCATCAGTGGAGCGGACCCCGAGCAGTACTTC
TRBD2	TRBV7-9	.	TRBJ2-1	CAGGVSGKNEQFF	TGTGCCGGGGGGGTTAGCGGGAAGAATGAGCAGTTCTTC
.	TRBV9	.	TRBJ2-7	CASSAGTLDEQYF	TGTGCCAGCAGCGCCGGGACTCTCGACGAGCAGTACTTC
TRBD2	TRBV5-1	.	TRBJ2-1	CASRRLAGERSTGEQFF	TGCGCCAGCAGGCGGCTAGCGGGAGAAAGGAGTACTGGTGAGCAGTTCTTC